These 26 T cell receptor beta chains came from one sample sequenced in a study of CD8 T cells in Susac syndrome. With random hexamers, roughly 0.5 to 1 ug RNA was reverse transcribed. TCRdb reprocessed the immunoSEQ multiplex PCR reads via MiXCR and lists one record per CDR3 protein. The sample contains under 300,000 distinct CDR3 sequences, 90% to 96% of which appear only once. The specimen was CD4+ T cells from PBMCs. These receptors all stem from a human donor with Susac syndrome.

This clonotype showed up just once. V gene TRBV3-1 combines with J gene TRBJ2-2; 13 bases are shared with TRBD2. V was pared by 4 bases and J by 6 bases, with 8 bases of the junction left unmatched. Germline lookup yields CDR1 LGHDT and CDR2 YNNKEL (reference sequence). The CDR3 contains 17 residues. CDR3 in DNA: TGTGCCAGCAGCCCCCTCCGGACTAGCGGGAGCCCCGGGGAGCTGTTTTTT. This sequence encodes CASSPLRTSGSPGELFF.

The chain links TRBV12-3 or TRBV12-4 to TRBJ2-7; D gene uncertain. V was clipped by 6 bases and J by 4 bases, with 10 bases between them. The CDR3 is 12 residues long. The CDR3 nucleotides read TGTGCCAGCAGCGGTCCCGTGTACGAGCAGTACTTC. Translated, it gives CASSGPVYEQYF.

The chain links TRBV3-1 to TRBJ1-1; no firm D call. Per germline, CDR1 LGHDT and CDR2 YNNKEL (reference sequence). The germline V and J ends were trimmed by 6 bases and 4 bases, with 9 bases remaining between them. This CDR3 has 12 amino acids. The CDR3 DNA sequence: TGTGCCAGCAGTCTGGAAAGCACTGAAGCTTTCTTT. This encodes CASSLESTEAFF.

This chain links TRBV20-1 with TRBJ1-1; no firm D call. V gave up 2 bases and J gave up 0 bases, with 16 bases separating them. CDR3 size: 16 residues. Per germline, CDR1 DFQATT and CDR2 SNEGSKA (reference sequence). The CDR3 DNA reads TGCAGTGCTAGATTGGGTGGGCCGAACATGAACACTGAAGCTTTCTTT. It specifies CSARLGGPNMNTEAFF.

The chain carries TRBV29-1 and TRBJ1-5; D gene uncertain. The CDR3 is 12 amino acids. Germline-derived CDR1 and CDR2 are SQVTM and ANQGSEA. The ends were cut back, 7 bases at V and 4 bases at J, with 11 bases in the middle. CDR3 residues: CSAGEGNQPQHF. The CDR3, as DNA: TGCAGCGCAGGTGAAGGGAATCAGCCCCAGCATTTT.

This chain joins TRBV13 and TRBJ2-1; 7 positions match TRBD1. Germline loops: CDR1 PRHDT, CDR2 FYEKMQ (reference sequence). The CDR3 runs 15 residues. V shed 5 bases, J shed 7 bases, and the junction held 11 bases outside the gene matches. The CDR3 sequence: CASSNSDRKWNEQFF. In DNA, the CDR3 is TGTGCCAGCAGCAACTCGGACAGGAAATGGAATGAGCAGTTCTTC.

This chain uses TRBV6-5 with TRBJ2-3; tentatively, D is TRBD1 or TRBD2 (5 bases each). V was cut by 5 bases and J by 6 bases, with 18 bases left in between. This CDR3 has 15 amino acids. Germline-derived CDR1 and CDR2 are MNHEY and SVGAGI. For the CDR3, the DNA is TGTGCCAGCAGTCACAGGCCGCGACGGGGTGATACGCAGTATTTT. Translated, it gives CASSHRPRRGDTQYF.

The chain recombines TRBV20-1 with TRBJ2-1; TRBD2 agrees at 10 bases. The germline gives CDR1 DFQATT, CDR2 SNEGSKA (reference sequence). The CDR3 is 13 amino acids. The junction had 7 bases not matched to a gene; V was cut back by 6 bases and J by 8 bases. CDR3 loop: CSAGLAVGDEQFF. The CDR3 nucleotides read TGCAGTGCCGGACTAGCGGTAGGTGATGAGCAGTTCTTC.

The chain combines TRBV24-1 with TRBJ1-1; possibly TRBD1 for D (5 bases). CDR3 length equals 13 residues. Trimming stripped 11 bases from V and 4 bases from J, with 16 bases between. CDR1 and CDR2 (germline): KGHDR, SFDVKD. The CDR3 loop reads CAIVSRGGTEAFF. CDR3 nucleotides: TGTGCCATTGTTAGCCGGGGGGGCACTGAAGCTTTCTTT.

The gene calls are TRBV6-1 and TRBJ2-7; 10 nucleotides agree with TRBD2. The CDR3 length is 17 residues. Germline values: CDR1 MNHNS, CDR2 SASEGT. V trimming: 5 bases; J trimming: 5 bases; junction bases outside the gene matches: 15. CDR3 in DNA: TGTGCCAGCAGTCCGAATCCCTCAGCGGGAGGGCTCGACGAGCAGTACTTC. Its protein is CASSPNPSAGGLDEQYF.

The V and J genes are TRBV4-1 and TRBJ1-2; no clear D gene. The CDR3 is made up of 17 amino acids. Germline V lookup: CDR1 MGHRA, CDR2 YSYEKL. Trimming took 3 bases from V and 0 from J, leaving 17 bases between them. CDR3 sequence reads: CASSHPPVGMPNYGYTF. The CDR3 nucleotides are TGCGCCAGCAGCCACCCTCCCGTTGGAATGCCTAACTATGGCTACACCTTC.

CDR3 loop: CASSQFIGSRETQYF. Written as DNA, the CDR3 is TGTGCCAGCAGCCAATTCATCGGGAGTCGGGAGACCCAGTACTTC. V gene TRBV14 combines with J gene TRBJ2-5, with a possible D match to TRBD2 (6 bases). Germline V gene lookup returns CDR1 SGHDN and CDR2 FVKESK. This CDR3 has 15 residues. V was shortened by 2 bases and J by 5 bases, with 15 bases between the two germline ends.

The V call is TRBV14, the J call TRBJ2-5; 7 bases map to TRBD2. V lost 1 base, J lost 7 bases, and 9 bases stayed unmatched. The CDR3 has 15 residues. Germline V lookup: CDR1 SGHDN, CDR2 FVKESK. CDR3 DNA: TGTGCCAGCAGCCAAGCGGGACTATGGGCTGGGACCCAGTACTTC. Translating it yields CASSQAGLWAGTQYF.

The chain combines TRBV12-3 or TRBV12-4 with TRBJ2-3; 9 positions match TRBD2. The CDR3 length is 15 residues. Trimming at V came to 5 bases and at J to 0 bases, leaving 3 bases not matched to a gene. As DNA, the CDR3 is TGTGCCAGCAGTCTTAGCGGGAGCAGCACAGATACGCAGTATTTT. Residues: CASSLSGSSTDTQYF.

The rearrangement uses TRBV4-2 and TRBJ2-7; 9 bases line up with TRBD2. Trimming cost V 1 base and J 1 base; bases outside gene matches: 5. The CDR3 covers 16 residues. In germline, CDR1 is LGHNA, CDR2 YNFKEQ. As DNA, the CDR3 is TGTGCCAGCAGCCAAGGGTTAGCGGGAGAGTCCTACGAGCAGTACTTC. Its protein is CASSQGLAGESYEQYF.

This chain connects TRBV27 to TRBJ1-1; D ambiguous. The ends were cut back, 5 bases at V and 0 bases at J, with 7 bases in the middle. The CDR3 runs to 13 residues. From germline, CDR1 is MNHEY and CDR2 SMNVEV (reference sequence). The DNA for the CDR3 is TGTGCCAGCAGTCTTATGATGAACACTGAAGCTTTCTTT. Its translation is CASSLMMNTEAFF.

CDR3 sequence: CASSPWGRTYNEQFF. The CDR3 DNA reads TGTGCCAGCTCACCATGGGGGCGCACATACAATGAGCAGTTCTTC. The chain links TRBV18 to TRBJ2-1; D might be TRBD1 (6 bases). Germline values: CDR1 KGHSH, CDR2 LQKENI. V lost 2 bases, J lost 4 bases, and 12 bases lay in between. The CDR3 extends over 15 amino acids.

As to this clonotype: One junction end does not reproduce the germline sequence, and a read error may be involved. V and J are TRBV27 and TRBJ1-2; 7 nucleotides align to TRBD1. Germline lookup yields CDR1 MNHEY and CDR2 SMNVEV (reference sequence). This CDR3 has 18 residues. CDR3 sequence: CASRLYSDIGTADDGYTF. The CDR3 DNA is TGTGCCAGCAGGTTATATAGCGATATCGGGACAGCCGATGATGGCTACACCTTC.

The V call is TRBV14, the J call TRBJ1-2; possible D gene TRBD1, 6 bases. CDR1 is SGHDN and CDR2 is FVKESK in the germline V gene. The CDR3 sequence is 13 residues long. V dropped 2 bases and J dropped 4 bases, with 8 bases sitting between them. Here the CDR3 reads CASSQMDSYGYTF. For the CDR3, the DNA is TGTGCCAGCAGCCAAATGGACAGCTATGGCTACACCTTC.

The count of this clonotype is one. The V call is TRBV7-3, the J call TRBJ2-3; no firm D call. V lost 3 bases and J 5 bases, leaving 9 bases between the germline ends. Germline CDR1 is SGHTA and CDR2 is FQGTGA. The CDR3 runs 13 residues. The CDR3 here is CASSFARGDTQYF. Here the CDR3 DNA reads TGTGCCAGCAGCTTTGCACGAGGAGATACGCAGTATTTT.

This chain joins TRBV9 and TRBJ2-1; 7 nucleotides align to TRBD1. Germline V gives CDR1 SGDLS, CDR2 YYNGEE. After removal of 4 bases from V and 0 bases from J, the junction contained 4 bases not matched to a gene. The CDR3 covers 15 residues. CDR3: CASSPGGRSYNEQFF. CDR3 sequence (DNA): TGTGCCAGCAGCCCAGGGGGTCGCTCCTACAATGAGCAGTTCTTC. Variable domain in full (rest from reference TRBV9 and TRBJ2-1): DSGVTQTPKHLITATGQRVTLRCSPRSGDLSVYWYQQSLDQGLQFLIQYYNGEERAKGNILERFSAQQFPDLHSELNLSSLELGDSALYFCASSPGGRSYNEQFFGPGTRLTVL.

This chain joins TRBV29-1 and TRBJ1-1; TRBD1 is a possible D gene (6 bases). This CDR3 comprises 15 residues. Deletions cut 6 bases from V and 1 base from J, with 18 bases between. CDR1 SQVTM and CDR2 ANQGSEA come from the germline V gene. CDR3 region: CSVTYTGTSNTEAFF. CDR3 nucleotides: TGCAGCGTAACTTACACCGGGACATCGAACACTGAAGCTTTCTTT.

This chain uses TRBV4-1 with TRBJ2-7; no clear D. There are 15 residues in the CDR3. Germline CDR1 is MGHRA and CDR2 is YSYEKL. Trimming cost V 0 bases and J 7 bases, with 16 bases left between them. The CDR3 region is CASSQDWAVPREQYF. The CDR3 region has the DNA TGCGCCAGCAGCCAAGATTGGGCAGTCCCCCGGGAGCAGTACTTC.

The V call is TRBV7-9, the J call TRBJ2-7; D tentatively reads TRBD1 or TRBD2 (5 bases each). Trimming left V 8 bases short and J 5 bases short, with 19 bases between. Germline V lookup: CDR1 SEHNR, CDR2 FQNEAQ (reference sequence). CDR3 size: 14 residues. The CDR3 spells CASSPGGSSHEQYF. Here the CDR3 DNA reads TGTGCCAGCTCCCCTGGGGGTTCTTCCCACGAGCAGTACTTC.

The chain uses TRBV30 and TRBJ1-2; 9 nucleotides line up with TRBD1. This CDR3 is built from 14 residues. Unmatched junction bases numbered 15, after V lost 3 bases and J lost 13 bases. Germline CDR1 is GTSNPN and CDR2 is SVGIG (reference sequence). In DNA, the CDR3 is TGTGCCTGGAGGAACCGGGACAGGGAATTTGGGGCCACCTTC. The encoded protein is CAWRNRDREFGATF.

The chain is built from TRBV29-1 and TRBJ2-3, with 11 bases lining up with TRBD2. The CDR3 is made up of 16 amino acids. Germline-derived CDR1 and CDR2 are SQVTM and ANQGSEA. The J segment lost 1 base and the V segment lost 2 bases, leaving 5 bases of the junction unmatched. CDR3 in amino acids: CSVETGTSGRTDTQYF. In DNA form, the CDR3 reads TGCAGCGTTGAAACCGGGACTAGCGGACGCACAGATACGCAGTATTTT.